Below, 9 T cell receptor beta chains from the same sample are listed, as sequenced in a study of post-analysis software for immune sequencing data. Their specific antigens are unknown. TCR beta cDNA libraries had unique molecular identifiers. TCRdb fed the PCR reads into MiXCR, producing one record per CDR3 protein. The table shows 820,000 or so distinct CDR3 sequences, with around 50% occurring only once. Study outcomes and limitations: Five or six TRBV segments were more frequent in patients than controls; TRBV5-6, TRBV5-1 and TRBV20-1 belonged to this group.

The sample consisted of blood. The receptors originated from a girl aged 10 to 17 with multiple sclerosis.

The V call is TRBV7-9, the J call TRBJ2-5, with a weak D call TRBD2 (7 bases). The CDR3 spans 16 residues. Trimming left V 4 bases short and J 0 bases short, with 15 bases between. Per the germline V gene, CDR1 is SEHNR and CDR2 is FQNEAQ (reference sequence). The CDR3 here is CASSSRGGRYQETQYF. DNA for the CDR3: TGTGCCAGCAGCTCAAGGGGGGGCCGGTACCAAGAGACCCAGTACTTC.

This rearrangement joins TRBV29-1 to TRBJ2-3; D is possibly TRBD2 (6 bases). The CDR3 has 14 amino acids. Germline-derived CDR1 and CDR2 are SQVTM and ANQGSEA. V was pared by 6 bases and J by 1 base, with 14 bases between. The CDR3 bases are TGCAGCGTCCGGGACTCCCGGGGCACAGATACGCAGTATTTT. It codes for CSVRDSRGTDTQYF.

The J gene is TRBJ2-5, the V gene TRBV11-3; D is possibly TRBD1 (6 bases). Germline V lookup: CDR1 SGHNT, CDR2 YENEEA. The CDR3 runs to 16 residues. Deletions cut 5 bases from V and 11 bases from J, with 27 bases between. The CDR3 loop is CASSRRTGKGSREQYF. CDR3 nucleotides: TGTGCCAGCAGCCGGAGAACAGGGAAGGGCAGCCGTGAGCAGTACTTC.

This clonotype showed up just a few times. The rearrangement joins TRBV7-6 to TRBJ2-3; 9 nucleotides match TRBD2. CDR1 and CDR2 from the germline V gene are SGHVS and FNYEAQ. The CDR3 has 17 residues. The V gene end was trimmed by 0 bases and the J gene end by 4 bases; junction bases not matched to a gene: 8. The DNA of the CDR3 is TGTGCCAGCAGCTTAGCGGTGGCTAGCGGGGAGTCAGATACGCAGTATTTT. It specifies CASSLAVASGESDTQYF.

The chain links TRBV6-2 or TRBV6-3 to TRBJ1-1; D might be TRBD1 (6 bases). CDR1 MNHEY and CDR2 SVGEGT come from the germline V gene. The V and J ends lost 2 bases and 5 bases respectively, with 15 bases between them. There are 15 residues in the CDR3. The CDR3 DNA is TGTGCCAGCAGTTACAGGAGTAGGGGGAGGACTGAAGCTTTCTTT. It encodes CASSYRSRGRTEAFF.

The genes are TRBV29-1 and TRBJ1-2, with 8 bases fitting TRBD1. The CDR3 is made up of 13 amino acids. Germline CDR1 SQVTM, CDR2 ANQGSEA. The ends lost 5 bases at V and 5 bases at J; junction bases unmatched: 7. CDR3 sequence (DNA): TGCAGCGTTCCTGGACAGGGTAGATATGGCTACACCTTC. Translating gives CSVPGQGRYGYTF.

V usage is TRBV4-2 and J usage is TRBJ1-2, with D possibly TRBD1 on 5 matching bases. Deletions cut 0 bases from V and 6 bases from J, with 20 bases between. The CDR3 has 17 amino acids. CDR1 LGHNA and CDR2 YNFKEQ come from the germline V gene. The CDR3 nucleotides read TGTGCCAGCAGCCAAGATGGGGCGTCTGAACAATTGAATGGCTACACCTTC. Its translation is CASSQDGASEQLNGYTF.

V usage is TRBV20-1 and J usage is TRBJ2-5; weak D call: TRBD1 (5 bases). Germline V gives CDR1 DFQATT, CDR2 SNEGSKA (reference sequence). This CDR3 comprises 15 residues. Trimming stripped 8 bases from V and 0 bases from J, with 19 bases between. CDR3 residues: CSTSRQKGNQETQYF. In nucleotides, the CDR3 is TGCAGTACCTCACGACAAAAGGGGAACCAAGAGACCCAGTACTTC.

J is TRBJ2-4 and V is TRBV5-1; D is unclear. Germline V CDR1 and CDR2: SGHRS, YFSETQ. Trimming cost V 0 bases and J 0 bases, with 7 bases left between them. CDR3 length: 15 amino acids. The CDR3 DNA reads TGCGCCAGCAGCTTGGTGTCCCCAGCCAAAAACATTCAGTACTTC. Amino acids: CASSLVSPAKNIQYF. The full variable domain, its missing parts supplied by reference TRBV5-1 and TRBJ2-4, is KAGVTQTPRYLIKTRGQQVTLSCSPISGHRSVSWYQQTPGQGLQFLFEYFSETQRNKGNFPGRFSGRQFSNSRSEMNVSTLELGDSALYLCASSLVSPAKNIQYFGAGTRLSVL.